Given below is one T cell receptor beta chain in context. Its antigen is not known. This sample is part of a study of tumor-infiltrating lymphocytes in primary liver carcinoma. Broader study findings: In tumor-adjacent and tumor-blood pairs, overlap was lower than in tumor region pairs.

In germline, CDR1 is MNHNS, CDR2 SASEGT. The CDR3 totals 14 residues. V gave up 7 bases and J gave up 12 bases; unmatched junction bases: 17. From 400 to 550 ng total RNA, TCR beta cDNA was generated with a primer in the constant region. Amplification in three nested multiplex PCR rounds with slightly modified ARM-PCR gave rise to TCR beta libraries. Two initial PCR rounds of about 11 cycles each paired TRBV1-TRBV30 forward primers with a C-beta reverse primer. Each CDR3 protein is one row after TCRdb ran MiXCR on the multiplex PCR reads. The data hold under 150,000 distinct CDR3 sequences, with around two thirds observed a single time. Taking about 17-33 mg of unsorted bulk tissue, the authors co-extracted RNA and DNA.

Sequenced: tumor-adjacent normal liver tissue. The chain uses TRBV6-1 and TRBJ2-5, with 7 positions matching TRBD2. This TCR came from a woman in her sixties or seventies with primary liver carcinoma and hepatitis B virus infection. The CDR3 sequence is CASTGLLLGETKYF. CDR3 nucleotide sequence: TGTGCCAGCACGGGACTATTACTTGGGGAGACAAAGTACTTC.